These T cell receptor beta chains were read from a single sample in a study of shared T cell receptors in the human thymus. Repertoires were generated with immunoSEQ multiplex PCR, while TCRdb's copy carries only in-frame clones and drops some. This sample has some 700,000 clones; roughly 88% occur once, and the top ten carry about 0.011%. These data were also reused for a study on human thymus T cells.

The sequenced sample was thymocytes. The origin of the receptors is a girl less than two years old with a congenital heart defect. Each CDR3 is given with its conserved first and last residue. Each record gives: CDR3 protein, CDR3 DNA, J gene, D gene, clone size, V gene. The D gene is left open where the match is weak. Part of the rows lack a size; the others show once, few, many or a class for expanded clones.

CASLQGTALRYGYTF | TGTGCCAGCCTACAGGGGACCGCCTTGAGGTATGGCTACACCTTC | TRBJ1-2 | TRBD1 | . | TRBV2
CASSLGWAIGYTF | TGTGCCAGCAGCTTAGGGTGGGCGATAGGCTACACCTTC | TRBJ1-2 | . | once | TRBV11-2
CASSGTLGDYGYTF | TGTGCCAGCAGTGGCACCCTTGGAGACTATGGCTACACCTTC | TRBJ1-2 | . | . | TRBV2
CASSQDLGGHYNEQYF | TGCGCCAGCAGCCAAGATTTGGGGGGGCATTATAACGAGCAGTACTTC | TRBJ2-7 | . | few | TRBV4-1
CASTEGRGHEQYF | TGTGCCAGCACCGAGGGCAGGGGCCACGAGCAGTACTTC | TRBJ2-7 | . | . | TRBV27
CTISGVDRVDSGNTIYF | TGTACCATCAGTGGTGTTGACAGGGTAGATTCTGGAAACACCATATATTTT | TRBJ1-3 | TRBD1 | . | TRBV10-3
CASSPGKPRQETQYF | TGTGCCAGCAGCCCAGGGAAGCCGAGACAAGAGACCCAGTACTTC | TRBJ2-5 | . | . | TRBV6-5
CASSVAPGTGGYGYTF | TGTGCCAGCAGCGTAGCCCCCGGGACAGGGGGCTATGGCTACACCTTC | TRBJ1-2 | TRBD1 | few | TRBV9
CASSRLAGPYEQYF | TGTGCCAGCAGCCGACTCGCAGGGCCCTACGAGCAGTACTTC | TRBJ2-7 | . | . | TRBV7-3
CASSQGASWNTF | TGTGCCAGCAGCCAGGGGGCCTCCTGGAACACCTTC | TRBJ1-2 | TRBD1 | . | TRBV7-9
CASSTTGQPYEQYF | TGCGCCAGCAGCACCACGGGACAGCCGTACGAGCAGTACTTC | TRBJ2-7 | TRBD1 | . | TRBV5-1
CASSPRPYPSYEQYF | TGTGCCAGCAGCCCGCGCCCCTACCCCTCCTACGAGCAGTACTTC | TRBJ2-7 | . | . | TRBV7-2
CATSRTKTGRDSNQPQHF | TGTGCCACCAGCAGAACCAAGACAGGGCGAGATAGCAATCAGCCCCAGCATTTT | TRBJ1-5 | TRBD1 | . | TRBV15
CAWSVKCGPGDDYGYTF | TGTGCCTGGAGTGTGAAATGCGGGCCAGGGGATGACTATGGCTACACCTTC | TRBJ1-2 | . | once | TRBV30
CAWSDTPWTGKPRQTLF | TGTGCCTGGAGTGATACCCCATGGACAGGCAAGCCCCGACAAACCCTCTTC | TRBJ2-7 | TRBD1 | . | TRBV30
CASTACGGPLNTEAFF | TGTGCCAGCACCGCGTGCGGGGGACCTCTGAACACTGAAGCTTTCTTT | TRBJ1-1 | . | . | TRBV5-6
CASSPLRTGGQPQHF | TGTGCCAGCTCACCACTCCGGACAGGGGGGCAGCCCCAGCATTTT | TRBJ1-5 | TRBD1 | . | TRBV18
CASSARADSYEQYF | TGTGCCAGCAGTGCGAGGGCAGACTCCTACGAGCAGTACTTC | TRBJ2-7 | . | . | TRBV2
CASSWLGGGDTEAFF | TGTGCCAGCAGCTGGCTGGGGGGAGGAGATACTGAAGCTTTCTTT | TRBJ1-1 | . | . | TRBV5-6
CASSVSGSRETQYF | TGTGCCAGCAGCGTTAGCGGGTCCCGGGAGACCCAGTACTTC | TRBJ2-5 | TRBD2 | . | TRBV7-6
CASKDGAGNGYTF | TGTGCCAGCAAAGATGGGGCAGGGAATGGCTACACCTTC | TRBJ1-2 | . | . | TRBV6-1
CATSQRARRGREGANVLTF | TGTGCCACCAGCCAAAGAGCCCGACGAGGACGGGAAGGGGCCAACGTCCTGACTTTC | TRBJ2-6 | . | . | TRBV15
CASSIVRQGTYEQYF | TGTGCCAGTAGTATAGTGAGACAGGGAACCTACGAGCAGTACTTC | TRBJ2-7 | TRBD1 | . | TRBV19
CASSWDTQPLDGYTF | TGCGCCAGCAGCTGGGACACCCAGCCTCTCGATGGCTACACCTTC | TRBJ1-2 | . | once | TRBV5-1
CASSSNPGTGGDRNEQFF | TGTGCCAGCAGCTCCAATCCGGGGACAGGGGGCGATAGGAATGAGCAGTTCTTC | TRBJ2-1 | TRBD1 | . | TRBV7-6
CATSRDPWRGRDLRVTEAFF | TGTGCCACCAGCAGAGATCCGTGGAGGGGGCGTGATCTGAGGGTCACTGAAGCTTTCTTT | TRBJ1-1 | TRBD1 | few | TRBV15
CASSEIRGRDTEAFF | TGTGCCAGCAGCGAGATACGGGGGAGGGACACTGAAGCTTTCTTT | TRBJ1-1 | . | few | TRBV6-1
CASSCQGDYGYTF | TGTGCCAGCAGTTGCCAGGGGGACTATGGCTACACCTTC | TRBJ1-2 | TRBD1 | . | TRBV28
CASSPGGPKRSEQYF | TGTGCCAGCTCACCTGGTGGCCCTAAGAGGTCAGAGCAGTACTTC | TRBJ2-7 | . | . | TRBV18
CASSAGVSTEAFF | TGCGCCAGCAGCGCCGGGGTCTCCACTGAAGCTTTCTTT | TRBJ1-1 | . | . | TRBV5-1
CASSTYRDGVSTEAFF | TGCGCCAGCAGCACATACCGTGATGGAGTGAGCACTGAAGCTTTCTTT | TRBJ1-1 | . | . | TRBV4-1
CASSAQGRFSYEQYF | TGTGCCAGTAGTGCCCAGGGTCGTTTCTCCTACGAGCAGTACTTC | TRBJ2-7 | . | . | TRBV19
CASGLVQSRDTEAFF | TGTGCTAGTGGTTTGGTACAGTCCAGGGACACTGAAGCTTTCTTT | TRBJ1-1 | . | . | TRBV12-5
CASSSRGGRQETQYF | TGTGCCAGCAGCTCAAGGGGCGGCAGACAAGAGACCCAGTACTTC | TRBJ2-5 | . | . | TRBV7-3
CASRWGEMETQYF | TGCGCCAGCAGGTGGGGGGAGATGGAGACCCAGTACTTC | TRBJ2-5 | . | . | TRBV5-1
CASSIYFDRPTEQYF | TGTGCCAGTAGTATTTACTTCGACAGGCCGACCGAGCAGTACTTC | TRBJ2-7 | . | . | TRBV19
CASSLREVVKISGANVLTF | TGCGCCAGCAGCTTAAGGGAGGTTGTTAAGATCTCTGGGGCCAACGTCCTGACTTTC | TRBJ2-6 | . | . | TRBV5-1
CASSSQGSDLVIEKLFF | TGTGCCAGCAGCTCACAGGGGTCAGACCTCGTTATTGAAAAACTGTTTTTT | TRBJ1-4 | TRBD1 | . | TRBV5-6
CASSLRDRGPGNTIYF | TGTGCCAGCAGCCTCCGGGACAGGGGCCCTGGAAACACCATATATTTT | TRBJ1-3 | TRBD1 | . | TRBV14
CAISTGFEEQYF | TGTGCCATCTCGACAGGGTTTGAGGAGCAGTACTTC | TRBJ2-7 | . | . | TRBV21-1
CASQSDSQPSYEQYF | TGTGCCAGCCAATCGGACAGTCAACCTTCCTACGAGCAGTACTTC | TRBJ2-7 | . | . | TRBV2
CASSQYRGRGITF | TGTGCCAGCAGTCAATACAGGGGGCGAGGAATCACCTTC | TRBJ1-2 | TRBD1 | once | TRBV6-5
CASSLFAGEYNEQFF | TGTGCCAGCAGCTTATTTGCGGGAGAGTACAATGAGCAGTTCTTC | TRBJ2-1 | TRBD2 | . | TRBV7-2
CASSGRTGLNTGELFF | TGTGCCAGCAGCGGCCGGACAGGGTTAAACACCGGGGAGCTGTTTTTT | TRBJ2-2 | TRBD1 | once | TRBV7-8
CASSHPQGLGYEQYF | TGTGCCAGCAGTCATCCACAGGGGTTGGGCTACGAGCAGTACTTC | TRBJ2-7 | TRBD1 | . | TRBV6-6
CASSRLRADQPQHF | TGTGCCAGCAGCCGGCTCAGGGCGGATCAGCCCCAGCATTTT | TRBJ1-5 | . | few | TRBV7-9
CASRHRTDEAYGYTF | TGTGCCAGCAGGCACCGGACAGACGAGGCCTATGGCTACACCTTC | TRBJ1-2 | . | . | TRBV6-1
CAISFAAGTGAEEGGYTF | TGTGCCATCAGTTTCGCGGCCGGGACAGGTGCCGAAGAAGGGGGCTACACCTTC | TRBJ1-2 | TRBD1 | . | TRBV10-3
CASSAGGSGLNYGYTF | TGTGCCAGCAGTGCGGGGGGTTCTGGCCTTAACTATGGCTACACCTTC | TRBJ1-2 | . | . | TRBV27
CASTKSGGRVEQFF | TGTGCCAGCACTAAATCGGGGGGGCGGGTTGAGCAGTTCTTC | TRBJ2-1 | TRBD2 | . | TRBV6-5
CASSGQARSYEQYF | TGCGCCAGCAGTGGGCAGGCCCGTTCCTACGAGCAGTACTTC | TRBJ2-7 | . | . | TRBV10-2
CASSRPLTEANNEQFF | TGTGCCAGCAGCCGACCCTTGACCGAGGCAAACAATGAGCAGTTCTTC | TRBJ2-1 | . | once | TRBV7-2